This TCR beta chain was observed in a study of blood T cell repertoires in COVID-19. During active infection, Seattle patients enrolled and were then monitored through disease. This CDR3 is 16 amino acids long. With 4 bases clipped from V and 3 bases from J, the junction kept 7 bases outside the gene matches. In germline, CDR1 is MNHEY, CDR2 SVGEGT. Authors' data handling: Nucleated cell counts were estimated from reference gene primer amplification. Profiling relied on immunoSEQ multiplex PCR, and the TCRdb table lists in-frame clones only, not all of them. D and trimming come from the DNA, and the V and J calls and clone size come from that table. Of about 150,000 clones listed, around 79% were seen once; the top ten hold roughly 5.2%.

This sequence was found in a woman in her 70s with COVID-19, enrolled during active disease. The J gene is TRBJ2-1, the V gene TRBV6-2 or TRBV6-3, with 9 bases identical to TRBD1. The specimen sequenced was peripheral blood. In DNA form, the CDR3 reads TGTGCCAGCAGTTCAGCCGGGACAGGGAGCTACAATGAGCAGTTCTTC. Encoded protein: CASSSAGTGSYNEQFF.